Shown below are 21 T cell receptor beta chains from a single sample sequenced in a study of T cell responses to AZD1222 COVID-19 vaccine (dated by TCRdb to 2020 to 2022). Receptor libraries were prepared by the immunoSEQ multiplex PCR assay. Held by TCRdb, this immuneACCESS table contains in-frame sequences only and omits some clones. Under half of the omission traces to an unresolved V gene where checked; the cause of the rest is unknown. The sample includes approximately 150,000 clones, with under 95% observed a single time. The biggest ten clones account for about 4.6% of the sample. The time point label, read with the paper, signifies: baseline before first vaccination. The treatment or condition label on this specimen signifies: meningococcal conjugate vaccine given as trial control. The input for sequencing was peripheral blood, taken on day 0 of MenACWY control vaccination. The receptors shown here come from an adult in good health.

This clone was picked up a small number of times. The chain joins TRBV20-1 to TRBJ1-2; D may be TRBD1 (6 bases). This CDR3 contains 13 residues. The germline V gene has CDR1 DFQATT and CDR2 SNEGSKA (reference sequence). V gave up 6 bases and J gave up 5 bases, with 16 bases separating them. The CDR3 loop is CSASAGTRYGYTF. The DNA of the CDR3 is TGCAGTGCCAGTGCTGGGACAAGGTATGGCTACACCTTC.

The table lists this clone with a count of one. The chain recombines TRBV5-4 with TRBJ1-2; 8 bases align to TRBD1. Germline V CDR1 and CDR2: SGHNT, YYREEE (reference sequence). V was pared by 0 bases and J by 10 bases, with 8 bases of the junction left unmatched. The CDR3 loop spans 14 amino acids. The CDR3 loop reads CASSLAGGADVYTF. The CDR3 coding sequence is TGTGCCAGCAGCTTGGCAGGGGGCGCCGATGTCTACACCTTC.

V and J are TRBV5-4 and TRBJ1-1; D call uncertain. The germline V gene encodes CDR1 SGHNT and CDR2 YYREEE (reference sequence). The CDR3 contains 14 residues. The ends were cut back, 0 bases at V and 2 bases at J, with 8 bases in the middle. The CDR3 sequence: CASSLEVLNTEAFF. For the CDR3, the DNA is TGTGCCAGCAGCTTGGAGGTCCTCAACACTGAAGCTTTCTTT.

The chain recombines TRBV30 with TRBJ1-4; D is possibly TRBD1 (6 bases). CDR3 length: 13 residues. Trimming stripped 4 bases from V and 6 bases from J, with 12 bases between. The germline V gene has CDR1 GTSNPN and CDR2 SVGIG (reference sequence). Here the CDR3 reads CAWTGGLDEKLFF. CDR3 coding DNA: TGTGCCTGGACTGGGGGGCTTGATGAAAAACTGTTTTTT.

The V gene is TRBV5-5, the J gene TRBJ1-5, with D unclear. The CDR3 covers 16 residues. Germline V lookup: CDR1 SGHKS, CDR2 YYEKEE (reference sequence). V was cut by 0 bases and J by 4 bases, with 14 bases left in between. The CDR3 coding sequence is TGTGCCAGCAGCTTGGCACCCCCGGGAGCTAATCAGCCCCAGCATTTT. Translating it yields CASSLAPPGANQPQHF.

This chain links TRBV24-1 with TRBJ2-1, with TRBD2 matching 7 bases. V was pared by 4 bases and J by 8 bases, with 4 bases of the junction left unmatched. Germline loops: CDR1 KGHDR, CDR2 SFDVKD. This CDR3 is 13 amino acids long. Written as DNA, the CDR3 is TGTGCCACCAGTGAGGGGGGGAGGGATGAGCAGTTCTTC. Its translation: CATSEGGRDEQFF.

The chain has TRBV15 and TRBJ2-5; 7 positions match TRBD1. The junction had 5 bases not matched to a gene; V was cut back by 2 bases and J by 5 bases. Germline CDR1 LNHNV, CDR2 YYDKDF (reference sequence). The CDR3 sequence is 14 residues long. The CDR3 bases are TGTGCCACCAGCAGAACAGGGGTTGCTGAGACCCAGTACTTC. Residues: CATSRTGVAETQYF.

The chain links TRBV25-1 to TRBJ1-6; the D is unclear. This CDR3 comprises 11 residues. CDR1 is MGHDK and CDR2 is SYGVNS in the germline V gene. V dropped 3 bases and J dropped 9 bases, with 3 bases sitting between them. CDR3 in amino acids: CASSDGSPLHF. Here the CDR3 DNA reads TGTGCCAGCAGTGACGGTTCACCCCTCCACTTT. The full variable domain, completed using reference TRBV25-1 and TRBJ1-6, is EADIYQTPRYLVIGTGKKITLECSQTMGHDKMYWYQQDPGMELHLIHYSYGVNSTEKGDLSSESTVSRIRTEHFPLTLESARPSHTSQYLCASSDGSPLHFGNGTRLTVT.

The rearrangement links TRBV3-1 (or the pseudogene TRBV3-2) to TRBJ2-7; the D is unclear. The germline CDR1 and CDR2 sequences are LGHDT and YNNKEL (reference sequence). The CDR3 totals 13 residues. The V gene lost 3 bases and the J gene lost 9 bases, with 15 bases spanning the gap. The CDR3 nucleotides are TGTGCCAGCAGCCACCGTTCCGAAACCGGGCAGTACTTC. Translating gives CASSHRSETGQYF.

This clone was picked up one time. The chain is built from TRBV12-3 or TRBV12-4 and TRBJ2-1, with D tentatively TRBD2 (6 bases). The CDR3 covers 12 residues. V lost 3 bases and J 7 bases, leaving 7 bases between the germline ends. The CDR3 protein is CASSFGGNEQFF. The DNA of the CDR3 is TGTGCCAGCAGTTTTGGAGGGAATGAGCAGTTCTTC.

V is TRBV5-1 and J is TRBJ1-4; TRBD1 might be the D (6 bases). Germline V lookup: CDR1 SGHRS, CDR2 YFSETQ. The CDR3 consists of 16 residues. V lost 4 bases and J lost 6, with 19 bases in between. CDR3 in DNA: TGCGCCAGCAGCGTCGAGAGGGGGGGCCGGGATGAAAAACTGTTTTTT. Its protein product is CASSVERGGRDEKLFF.

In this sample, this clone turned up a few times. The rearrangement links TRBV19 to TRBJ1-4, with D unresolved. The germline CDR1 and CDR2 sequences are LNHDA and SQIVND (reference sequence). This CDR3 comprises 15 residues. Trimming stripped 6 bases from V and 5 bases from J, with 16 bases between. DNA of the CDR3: TGTGCCAGTAGCGACGATAGTACCCTAAATGAAAAACTGTTTTTT. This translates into CASSDDSTLNEKLFF.

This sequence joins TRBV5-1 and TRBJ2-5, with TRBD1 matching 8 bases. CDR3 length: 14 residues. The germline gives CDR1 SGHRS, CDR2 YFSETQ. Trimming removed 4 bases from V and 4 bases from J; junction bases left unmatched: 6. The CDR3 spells CASSPTGDIETQYF. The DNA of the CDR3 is TGCGCCAGCAGCCCGACAGGGGATATAGAGACCCAGTACTTC.

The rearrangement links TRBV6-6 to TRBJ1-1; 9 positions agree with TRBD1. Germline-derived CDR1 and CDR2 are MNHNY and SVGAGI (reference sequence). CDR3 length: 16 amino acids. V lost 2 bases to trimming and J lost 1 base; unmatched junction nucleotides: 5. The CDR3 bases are TGTGCCAGCAGTTACCCCGAGGGACAGGGGAACACTGAAGCTTTCTTT. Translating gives CASSYPEGQGNTEAFF.

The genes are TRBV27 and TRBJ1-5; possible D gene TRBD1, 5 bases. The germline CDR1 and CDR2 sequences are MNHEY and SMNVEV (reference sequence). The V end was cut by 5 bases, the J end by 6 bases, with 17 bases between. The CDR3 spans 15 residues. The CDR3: CASSVIQGSGQPQHF. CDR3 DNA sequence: TGTGCCAGCAGTGTAATCCAGGGTTCCGGTCAGCCCCAGCATTTT.

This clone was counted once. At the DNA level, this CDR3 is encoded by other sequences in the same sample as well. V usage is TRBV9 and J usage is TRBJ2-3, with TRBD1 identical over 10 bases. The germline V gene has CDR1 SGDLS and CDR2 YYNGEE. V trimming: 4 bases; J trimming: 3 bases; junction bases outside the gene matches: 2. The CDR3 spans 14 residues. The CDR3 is CASSRDRGTDTQYF. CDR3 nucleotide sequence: TGTGCCAGCAGCCGGGACAGGGGAACAGATACGCAGTATTTT.

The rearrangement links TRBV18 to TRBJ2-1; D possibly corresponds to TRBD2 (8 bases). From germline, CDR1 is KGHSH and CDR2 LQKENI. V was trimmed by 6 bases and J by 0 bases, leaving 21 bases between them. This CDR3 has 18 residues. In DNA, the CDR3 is TGTGCCAGCTCCCGCCGGGAGGGAAGGGACAGCTCCTACAATGAGCAGTTCTTC. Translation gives CASSRREGRDSSYNEQFF.

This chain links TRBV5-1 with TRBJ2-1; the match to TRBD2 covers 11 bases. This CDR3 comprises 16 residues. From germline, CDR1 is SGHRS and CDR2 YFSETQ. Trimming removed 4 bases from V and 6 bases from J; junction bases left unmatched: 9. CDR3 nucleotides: TGCGCCAGCAGCACGAGGGCACTAGCGGGAGCCAATGAGCAGTTCTTC. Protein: CASSTRALAGANEQFF. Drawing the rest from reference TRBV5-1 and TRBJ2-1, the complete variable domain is KAGVTQTPRYLIKTRGQQVTLSCSPISGHRSVSWYQQTPGQGLQFLFEYFSETQRNKGNFPGRFSGRQFSNSRSEMNVSTLELGDSALYLCASSTRALAGANEQFFGPGTRLTVL.

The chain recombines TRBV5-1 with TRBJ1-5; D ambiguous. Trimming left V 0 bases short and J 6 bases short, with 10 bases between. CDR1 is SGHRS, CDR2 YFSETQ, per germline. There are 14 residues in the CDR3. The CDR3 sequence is CASSLALGSQPQHF. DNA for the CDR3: TGCGCCAGCAGCTTGGCCTTGGGGAGTCAGCCCCAGCATTTT.

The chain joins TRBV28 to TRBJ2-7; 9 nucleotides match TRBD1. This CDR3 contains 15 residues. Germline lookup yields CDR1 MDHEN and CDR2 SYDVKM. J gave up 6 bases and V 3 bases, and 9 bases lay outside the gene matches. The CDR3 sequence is CASSFTGGRGGEQYF. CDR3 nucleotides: TGTGCCAGCAGTTTCACAGGGGGCAGGGGTGGCGAGCAGTACTTC.

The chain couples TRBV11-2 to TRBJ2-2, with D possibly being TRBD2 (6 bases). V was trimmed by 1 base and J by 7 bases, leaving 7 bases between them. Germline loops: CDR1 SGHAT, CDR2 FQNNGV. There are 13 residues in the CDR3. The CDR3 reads CASSLARGGELFF. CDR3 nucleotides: TGTGCCAGCAGCTTAGCGCGGGGCGGGGAGCTGTTTTTT.